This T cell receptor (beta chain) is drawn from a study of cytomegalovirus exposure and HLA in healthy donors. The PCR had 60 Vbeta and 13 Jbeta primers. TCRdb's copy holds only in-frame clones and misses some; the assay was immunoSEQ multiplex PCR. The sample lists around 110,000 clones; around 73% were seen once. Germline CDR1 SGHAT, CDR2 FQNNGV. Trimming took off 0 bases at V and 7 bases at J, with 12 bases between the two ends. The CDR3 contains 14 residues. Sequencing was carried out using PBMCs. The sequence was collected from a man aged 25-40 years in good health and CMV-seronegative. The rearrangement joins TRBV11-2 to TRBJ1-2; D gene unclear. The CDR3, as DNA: TGTGCCAGCAGCTTAGATAGGAGGACTGGTGGCTACACCTTC. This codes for CASSLDRRTGGYTF.